This T cell receptor (beta chain) is from a study of cytotoxic CD8 clonotypes in ibrutinib-treated CLL. The study, taken as a whole, reports: Public clonotypes, found uncommonly, either contracted or stayed stable on treatment. Relative to age-matched healthy donors, clonality at baseline was higher, and it tracked circulating CD8+ T-cell counts.

The CDR3 sequence is 14 residues long. From germline, CDR1 is MNHEY and CDR2 SVGAGI. The ends lost 8 bases at V and 5 bases at J; junction bases unmatched: 5. Genomic DNA in an amount of around 2 micrograms was extracted from cryopreserved PBMCs and used for the preparation of TCR beta libraries. Only in-frame clones appear in the TCRdb table, and some are missing; sequencing was by immunoSEQ multiplex PCR. The sample yields 75,000 to 80,000 clones, roughly 80% seen once. Of note for this clone: Its cognate antigen is unknown.

The source was PBMCs, collected after 24 months of ibrutinib treatment. The sequence derives from a human donor with chronic lymphocytic leukemia. The gene calls are TRBV6-5 and TRBJ2-1, with TRBD2 matching 11 bases. DNA of the CDR3: TGTGCCAGCGGATTAGCGGGAGGGCACAATGAGCAGTTCTTC. It translates to CASGLAGGHNEQFF.